Sequencing of this TCR beta chain was carried out in a study of Ad26.COV2.S vaccination and SARS-CoV-2 variants. Study-wide results and caveats: It is possible that the TCR breadth and depth analyses underestimated the total T cell responses.

CDR1 and CDR2 from the germline V gene are SGDLS and YYNGEE. The length of the CDR3 is 15 residues. J was trimmed by 3 bases and V by 3 bases; bases with no gene match: 7. The treatment denotes: around 19 received Ad26.COV2.S at low or high dose, single or two shots; about 5 received placebo; per-sample allocation not given. Samples came from day 63 after the first vaccine or placebo injection. Assay used: immunoSEQ multiplex PCR; TCRdb lists only in-frame clones, some missing. The table has about 280,000 clones, over 75% seen once. In the case of this clone: Its cognate antigen is unknown.

This receptor was taken from a person aged 18-60 years who received the Ad26.COV2.S COVID-19 vaccine or a placebo. The sequenced sample was peripheral blood, obtained in a trial of Ad26.COV2.S vaccine versus placebo. The chain recombines TRBV9 with TRBJ1-2, with TRBD1 identical over 8 bases. Here the CDR3 DNA reads TGTGCCAGCAGCGCCAAACCGGACAGGGACTATGGCTACACCTTC. Protein product: CASSAKPDRDYGYTF.